These 17 T cell receptor beta chains came from one sample sequenced in a study of early T cells in non-severe SARS-CoV-2 infection. TCRdb recomputed calls from the 5' RACE reads with MiXCR, one row per CDR3 protein. The sample carries some 80,000 distinct CDR3 sequences, about 13% recorded once. Sequencing was performed on whole blood. The receptors were gathered from an adult who was a healthcare worker with PCR-confirmed SARS-CoV-2 infection or an uninfected control (not recorded which).

This clonotype has a count of ten or more. The chain is built from TRBV20-1 and TRBJ2-1, with 9 bases that match TRBD2. From germline, CDR1 is DFQATT and CDR2 SNEGSKA (reference sequence). CDR3 length: 19 amino acids. V gave up 5 bases and J gave up 2 bases; unmatched junction bases: 19. The CDR3 DNA sequence: TGCAGTGCTGGCCCGCCGAGGTCCAGCGGGGGGAATCCCTACAATGAGCAGTTCTTC. Its protein is CSAGPPRSSGGNPYNEQFF.

This clonotype was seen a handful of times. The V call is TRBV20-1, the J call TRBJ2-2, with D possibly matching TRBD2 (6 bases). Trimming took 3 bases from V and 1 from J, leaving 12 bases between them. This CDR3 has 15 amino acids. Germline CDR1 reads DFQATT; CDR2 reads SNEGSKA (reference sequence). The CDR3 spells CSARAGLLNTGELFF. The CDR3 DNA is TGCAGTGCTAGGGCGGGACTGCTGAACACCGGGGAGCTGTTTTTT.

This clonotype has a handful of counts. This chain uses TRBV24-1 with TRBJ1-2; D unresolved. Germline V gene sequence: CDR1 KGHDR, CDR2 SFDVKD. The CDR3 length is 16 residues. Trimming stripped 4 bases from V and 2 bases from J, with 16 bases between. This CDR3 is CATSDQGAHPNYGYTF. CDR3 DNA: TGTGCCACCAGTGACCAAGGAGCGCACCCGAACTATGGCTACACCTTC.

This clonotype has at least ten counts. The V and J genes are TRBV7-9 and TRBJ2-2, with D possibly matching TRBD1 (5 bases). Trimming removed 5 bases at V and 5 bases at J, with 12 bases between. The germline V gene has CDR1 SEHNR and CDR2 FQNEAQ (reference sequence). There are 14 residues in the CDR3. CDR3 residues: CASSEKTGTGELFF. In DNA form, the CDR3 reads TGTGCCAGCAGCGAAAAAACAGGAACCGGGGAGCTGTTTTTT.

The CDR3 DNA sequence: TGTGCCAGCAGCACAGGCTCGGGGACCGGGGAGCTGTTTTTT. Encoded protein: CASSTGSGTGELFF. This rearrangement joins TRBV6-5 to TRBJ2-2; D tentatively fits TRBD1 or TRBD2 (5 bases each). Trimming stripped 6 bases from V and 5 bases from J, with 13 bases between. The V gene's germline CDR1 is MNHEY and CDR2 SVGAGI. This CDR3 region has 14 residues.

This clonotype was seen many times. The rearrangement joins TRBV2 to TRBJ2-7; 8 nucleotides agree with TRBD2. From germline, CDR1 is SNHLY and CDR2 FYNNEI. V was pared by 0 bases and J by 6 bases, with 1 base of the junction left unmatched. CDR3 length: 13 residues. The CDR3 here is CASSEAAGGEQYF. The CDR3 DNA sequence: TGTGCCAGCAGTGAAGCCGCGGGGGGCGAGCAGTACTTC.

This clonotype has at least ten counts. The V gene is TRBV12-3 or TRBV12-4, the J gene TRBJ2-5; no clear D gene. The CDR3 spans 15 residues. V was trimmed by 3 bases and J by 3 bases, leaving 14 bases between them. CDR3 residues: CASSFHRTTEETQYF. DNA for the CDR3: TGTGCCAGCAGTTTTCACCGGACGACTGAAGAGACCCAGTACTTC.

The chain recombines TRBV7-9 with TRBJ1-2, with D uncertain. In germline, CDR1 is SEHNR, CDR2 FQNEAQ (reference sequence). V gave up 5 bases and J gave up 8 bases, with 18 bases separating them. The CDR3 is 14 amino acids. CDR3 DNA: TGTGCCAGCAGCCCCCTGTCGGGATCGCTCGGCTACACCTTC. It translates to CASSPLSGSLGYTF.

This clonotype has just a few counts. Compared with germline, one end of the junction differs, possibly owing to a read error. The J gene is TRBJ2-1, the V gene TRBV11-2; the match to TRBD2 covers 7 bases. This CDR3 spans 14 amino acids. Germline V gives CDR1 SGHAT, CDR2 FQNNGV. The CDR3 loop reads CVSSPSGDYNEQFF. The DNA of the CDR3 is TGTGTCAGCAGCCCCAGCGGGGACTACAATGAGCAGTTCTTC.

The chain carries TRBV9 and TRBJ2-3; possibly TRBD1 or TRBD2 for D (5 bases each). CDR1 is SGDLS, CDR2 YYNGEE, per germline. This CDR3 comprises 17 residues. Trimming stripped 0 bases from V and 0 bases from J, with 14 bases between. CDR3 region: CASSVAVGAASTDTQYF. CDR3 nucleotides: TGTGCCAGCAGCGTAGCGGTCGGGGCGGCTAGCACAGATACGCAGTATTTT. Looking up the rest from reference TRBV9 and TRBJ2-3 gives the full variable domain: DSGVTQTPKHLITATGQRVTLRCSPRSGDLSVYWYQQSLDQGLQFLIQYYNGEERAKGNILERFSAQQFPDLHSELNLSSLELGDSALYFCASSVAVGAASTDTQYFGPGTRLTVL.

In its sample, this clonotype was seen many times. The chain uses TRBV6-2 or TRBV6-3 and TRBJ2-1; 7 nucleotides line up with TRBD2. The V and J ends lost 7 bases and 1 base, in that order; junction bases with no gene match: 4. CDR1 is MNHEY and CDR2 is SVGEGT in the germline V gene. The CDR3 loop spans 14 amino acids. CDR3 coding DNA: TGTGCCAGCAACCCTAGCGGTTCCTACAATGAGCAGTTCTTC. Encoded protein: CASNPSGSYNEQFF.

This clonotype was found many times. The J gene is TRBJ2-1, the V gene TRBV20-1; D not certain. V was clipped by 1 base and J by 4 bases, with 8 bases between them. Germline CDR1 and CDR2: DFQATT and SNEGSKA (reference sequence). The CDR3 sequence is 13 residues long. The CDR3 DNA follows: TGCAGTGCTAGAGCGCGCCTTTACAATGAGCAGTTCTTC. Translating gives CSARARLYNEQFF.

The chain is built from TRBV20-1 and TRBJ1-1; weak D call: TRBD1 (6 bases). Germline lookup yields CDR1 DFQATT and CDR2 SNEGSKA (reference sequence). The V gene lost 3 bases and the J gene lost 1 base, with 21 bases spanning the gap. The CDR3 has 17 amino acids. For the CDR3, the DNA is TGCAGTGCTAGGCCGGGACACCTGCCCCCAAAGAACACTGAAGCTTTCTTT. Translated, it gives CSARPGHLPPKNTEAFF.

The chain combines TRBV30 with TRBJ2-1; D possibly uses TRBD1 or TRBD2 (5 bases each). The CDR3 loop spans 14 amino acids. The V end lost 5 bases, the J end lost 6 bases, and 17 bases lay between the germline ends. Germline values: CDR1 GTSNPN, CDR2 SVGIG (reference sequence). For the CDR3, the DNA is TGTGCCTGGCAACTAGTGGGGGATGTCAATGAGCAGTTCTTC. Its protein is CAWQLVGDVNEQFF.

The chain recombines TRBV5-5 with TRBJ2-1; D gene uncertain. V was pared by 3 bases and J by 2 bases, with 6 bases between. The length of the CDR3 is 13 residues. CDR1 is SGHKS, CDR2 YYEKEE, per germline (reference sequence). The CDR3 loop reads CASSWNPYNEQFF. The CDR3 nucleotides are TGTGCCAGCAGCTGGAACCCCTACAATGAGCAGTTCTTC. Combining the CDR3 with reference TRBV5-5 and TRBJ2-1 gives the whole variable domain DAGVTQSPTHLIKTRGQQVTLRCSPISGHKSVSWYQQVLGQGPQFIFQYYEKEERGRGNFPDRFSARQFPNYSSELNVNALLLGDSALYLCASSWNPYNEQFFGPGTRLTVL.

This clonotype has just a few counts. At one end, the junction sequence differs from germline, possibly due to a read error. V gene TRBV6-5 combines with J gene TRBJ2-6, with D unclear. Germline V lookup: CDR1 MNHEY, CDR2 SVGAGI. The CDR3 is made up of 13 amino acids. The CDR3 loop is CASRYSGANVLTF. CDR3 in DNA: TGTGCCAGCAGGTACTCTGGGGCCAACGTCCTGACTTTC.

This clonotype was detected many times. The chain joins TRBV28 to TRBJ1-1; D ambiguous. Trimming took 8 bases from V and 0 from J, leaving 10 bases between them. The germline CDR1 and CDR2 sequences are MDHEN and SYDVKM. The CDR3 consists of 13 residues. CDR3 loop: CASQRSMNTEAFF. As DNA, the CDR3 is TGTGCCAGCCAACGATCTATGAACACTGAAGCTTTCTTT.